This is a list of T cell receptor beta chains from one sample in a study of blood T cell repertoires in COVID-19. Method: immunoSEQ multiplex PCR; TCRdb's copy keeps in-frame clones and lacks some. The data show some 97,000 clones, with 90% seen just once and 1.5% to 2% held by the top ten. What was sequenced was peripheral blood. These receptors originate from a man aged 55 to 70 with acute or convalescent COVID-19. CDR3s include the opening cysteine and the closing phenylalanine or tryptophan. Each record gives: J gene, clone size, D gene, V gene, CDR3 DNA, CDR3 protein. The D gene is left open where the match is weak. Clone size is not always given. Where it is, it says once, few, many or a class for expanded clones.

>TRBJ2-1|NA|TRBD2|TRBV9
TGTGCCAGCAGCGTTTTTATGGCGGGGGGTTACAATGAGCAGTTCTTC
CASSVFMAGGYNEQFF
>TRBJ1-5|NA|NA|TRBV6-1
TGTGCCAGCAGTGATACTGGGGGGGCTCAGCCCCAGCATTTT
CASSDTGGAQPQHF
>TRBJ1-3|NA|TRBD1|TRBV7-8
TGTGCCAGCAGCTTAGTGTCAGGGGGGAACACCATATATTTT
CASSLVSGGNTIYF
>TRBJ1-1|NA|NA|TRBV11-2
TGTGCCAGCAGCTTAGATTCCGGGTGGAACACTGAAGCTTTCTTT
CASSLDSGWNTEAFF
>TRBJ1-1|NA|NA|TRBV27
TGTGCCAGCAGTTCTGACAGGTTAATGAACACTGAAGCTTTCTTT
CASSSDRLMNTEAFF
>TRBJ2-1|NA|NA|TRBV6-5
TGTGCCAGCAGTTACGACTGGATCTCCTACAATGAGCAGTTCTTC
CASSYDWISYNEQFF
>TRBJ2-7|few|TRBD1|TRBV10-1
TGCGCCAGCAGTGAGAGCGGAGGACAGGGGGTTATGGGGCAGTACTTC
CASSESGGQGVMGQYF
>TRBJ1-2|NA|NA|TRBV25-1
TGTGCCAGCATGGAGGGGAACTATGGCTACACCTTC
CASMEGNYGYTF
>TRBJ2-5|NA|TRBD2|TRBV5-1
TGCGCCAGCAGCCCTGGGACTAGCGGGGGAGAGACCCAGTACTTC
CASSPGTSGGETQYF
>TRBJ2-1|once|TRBD2|TRBV7-6
TGTGCCAGCAGCTTACTCTCACCCGTGGGCGGGGGGGAAAACAATGAGCAGTTCTTC
CASSLLSPVGGGENNEQFF
>TRBJ1-1|NA|NA|TRBV18
TGTGCCAGCTCAGGGTCTCCAGGGATGAACACTGAAGCTTTCTTT
CASSGSPGMNTEAFF
>TRBJ2-3|NA|NA|TRBV20-1
TGCAGTGCTAGAGGTGGGAGCGTGCAGTATTTT
CSARGGSVQYF
>TRBJ1-2|NA|NA|TRBV18
TGTGCCAGCTCACCACTCGGACAGAGCTATGGCTACACCTTC
CASSPLGQSYGYTF
>TRBJ1-2|NA|NA|TRBV6-1
TGTGCCAGCAGTGAAACAGGGTTATATGCTGGGGGCTATGGCTACACCTTC
CASSETGLYAGGYGYTF
>TRBJ2-1|NA|TRBD1|TRBV28
TGTGCCAGCAACCTTCCGGGACAGCAAAGAAGCAATGAGCAGTTCTTC
CASNLPGQQRSNEQFF
>TRBJ2-2|NA|NA|TRBV5-4
TGTGCCAGCAGCTTGTTTTCAGTTCCCGAGCTGTTTTTT
CASSLFSVPELFF
>TRBJ1-5|NA|NA|TRBV6-4
TGTGCCAGCAGTGAGGACGGGAATGGAGCTCAGCCCCAGCATTTT
CASSEDGNGAQPQHF
>TRBJ2-3|NA|TRBD2|TRBV2
TGTGCCAGCAGTAGGGAGGGGTTGCAGTATTTT
CASSREGLQYF
>TRBJ1-2|NA|NA|TRBV3-1/TRBV3-2
TGTGCCAGCAGCCAAGAGGGCTATCAAGGCTACACCTTC
CASSQEGYQGYTF
>TRBJ2-4|NA|NA|TRBV7-9
TGTGCCAGCAGCTTAGAGTTCGGGGGATTAACCAAAAACATTCAGTACTTC
CASSLEFGGLTKNIQYF
>TRBJ1-1|NA|NA|TRBV5-8
TGTGCCAGCAGCTGGCTGACAGCGAACACTGAAGCTTTCTTT
CASSWLTANTEAFF
>TRBJ2-3|NA|TRBD1|TRBV4-1
TGCGCCAGCAGCCAAGGTTGGGGACAGGGATTAGTTCGCACAGATACGCAGTATTTT
CASSQGWGQGLVRTDTQYF
>TRBJ1-2|NA|NA|TRBV5-6
TGTGCCAGCAGTGGGGAGGGTCAGCTTCCTAACTATGGCTACACCTTC
CASSGEGQLPNYGYTF
>TRBJ1-2|NA|NA|TRBV20-1
TGCAGTGCTAGTTCTATTAACTATGGCTACACCTTC
CSASSINYGYTF
>TRBJ1-2|NA|TRBD1|TRBV18
TGTGCCAGCTCACCCGGCGGGACAGGACTGTTTTATGGCTACACCTTC
CASSPGGTGLFYGYTF
>TRBJ1-6|NA|TRBD1|TRBV2
TGTGCCAGCAGTAACTCGGGACAGGGAAATTCACCCCTCCACTTT
CASSNSGQGNSPLHF
>TRBJ1-5|NA|NA|TRBV2
TGTGCCAGCGGGAGGGAGGGTTCGGCTCAGCCCCAGCATTTT
CASGREGSAQPQHF
>TRBJ2-2|NA|TRBD2|TRBV7-9
TGTGCCAGCAGCCGGGGGGAAGGGGAGCTGTTTTTT
CASSRGEGELFF
>TRBJ1-1|NA|NA|TRBV7-2
TGTGCCAGCAGCTACGAGGTCTCCGGGGACACTGAAGCTTTCTTT
CASSYEVSGDTEAFF
>TRBJ1-1|NA|TRBD1|TRBV5-1
TGCGCCAGCTCGACTGGACAGGGAGGTCACGCTTTCTTT
CASSTGQGGHAFF
>TRBJ1-1|NA|TRBD1|TRBV3-1/TRBV3-2
TGTGCCAGCAGCCTCCGGGACAGGGACACTGAAGCTTTCTTT
CASSLRDRDTEAFF
>TRBJ1-4|NA|NA|TRBV10-2
TGCGCCAGCAGTGAGTCGACTCCGGAAGAAAAACTGTTTTTT
CASSESTPEEKLFF
>TRBJ2-2|NA|NA|TRBV9
TGTGCCAGCAGCGTAGCGGGCGGGGAGCTGTTTTTT
CASSVAGGELFF
>TRBJ1-3|few|NA|TRBV7-9
TGTGCCAGCAGCCCCTCGCCGGAGGGAAACACCATATATTTT
CASSPSPEGNTIYF
>TRBJ1-5|NA|TRBD1|TRBV19
TGTGCCAGTAGTATCATCGAGACAGGGGGCAGACAGCCCCAGCATTTT
CASSIIETGGRQPQHF
>TRBJ2-5|NA|NA|TRBV4-2
TGTGCCAGCAGCCAAGGAGGCCCAGAGAGGCGAGAGACCCAGTACTTC
CASSQGGPERRETQYF